Shown below are 32 T cell receptor beta chains from a single sample sequenced in a study of shared clonotypes between healthy human individuals (dated by TCRdb to about 2020). Libraries were constructed by the immunoSEQ multiplex PCR assay. In its TCRdb copy, this immuneACCESS table keeps in-frame sequences only and misses some clones. Where compared with another copy, unresolved V genes explain less than half of these, and the others have no known cause. Within this sample are 550,000 to 600,000 clones, with roughly 98% of them counted one time only. The top ten clonotypes cover 0.3% of the sample. CD8 naive samples were CD45RO-negative cells positively selected for CCR7, giving a CD45RA+CCR7+ population that excluded TemRA cells. The source material was naive CD8+ T cells sorted from blood. What the cell subset or site label conveys for this sample: CD45RA+CCR7+. These receptors all come from a man aged 30-40 years in good health.

This clone showed up just once. The gene calls are TRBV7-3 and TRBJ1-3; D is unclear. Germline V lookup: CDR1 SGHTA, CDR2 FQGTGA. Trimming shortened V by 2 bases and J by 0 bases, and 8 bases separated the two germline ends. The CDR3 sequence is 15 residues long. The CDR3 nucleotides are TGTGCCAGCAGCTTACCAGGCGACTCTGGAAACACCATATATTTT. This codes for CASSLPGDSGNTIYF.

The chain uses TRBV6-5 and TRBJ2-7; D not resolved. The CDR3 sequence is 14 residues long. The V end lost 2 bases, the J end lost 0 bases, and 8 bases lay between the germline ends. Germline CDR1 reads MNHEY; CDR2 reads SVGAGI. CDR3 loop: CASSYKAHSYEQYF. The CDR3 bases are TGTGCCAGCAGTTACAAAGCACACTCCTACGAGCAGTACTTC.

The chain recombines TRBV5-4 with TRBJ1-2; 9 positions agree with TRBD1. CDR3 length equals 13 residues. V trimming: 4 bases; J trimming: 6 bases; junction bases outside the gene matches: 4. Germline assignment: CDR1 SGHNT and CDR2 YYREEE (reference sequence). DNA of the CDR3: TGTGCCAGCAGCGGGACAGGGTCTCATGGCTACACCTTC. Encoded protein: CASSGTGSHGYTF.

This clone occurred once. The chain combines TRBV4-3 with TRBJ2-2; perhaps TRBD1 as D (7 bases). With 2 bases removed from V and 4 bases from J, the gap between germline ends came to 11 bases. Germline V gives CDR1 LGHNA, CDR2 YSLEER. This CDR3 has 15 residues. In DNA form, the CDR3 reads TGCGCCAGCAGCCAATTCAGGGGGGCCACCGGGGAGCTGTTTTTT. Translating gives CASSQFRGATGELFF.

The V gene is TRBV4-2, the J gene TRBJ2-7; tentatively, D is TRBD2 (7 bases). The CDR3 runs to 16 residues. Germline V gives CDR1 LGHNA, CDR2 YNFKEQ. The ends were cut back, 0 bases at V and 9 bases at J, with 21 bases in the middle. This CDR3 is CASSQEGGEGRIMQYF. The CDR3 DNA sequence: TGTGCCAGCAGCCAAGAAGGGGGGGAGGGCCGAATTATGCAGTACTTC.

This rearrangement joins TRBV7-9 to TRBJ2-1, with 10 positions matching TRBD2. CDR3 size: 19 residues. The germline gives CDR1 SEHNR, CDR2 FQNEAQ (reference sequence). Trimming cost V 5 bases and J 4 bases; bases outside gene matches: 17. The CDR3 DNA follows: TGTGCCAGCAGCCCTCAGACCGCCCCACTAGCGGGAAATTACAATGAGCAGTTCTTC. Protein: CASSPQTAPLAGNYNEQFF.

The gene calls are TRBV7-8 and TRBJ2-7; 9 nucleotides match TRBD1. The germline gives CDR1 SGHVS, CDR2 FQNEAQ. V shed 3 bases, J shed 5 bases, and the junction held 14 bases outside the gene matches. CDR3 length: 17 residues. This chain's CDR3 is CASSFDYRGLMANEQYF. The CDR3 region has the DNA TGTGCCAGCAGCTTTGACTACAGGGGGCTGATGGCGAACGAGCAGTACTTC.

The chain carries TRBV7-2 and TRBJ1-2; D gene uncertain. This CDR3 comprises 14 residues. V was pared by 1 base and J by 4 bases, with 10 bases between. Germline V gene data show CDR1 as SGHTA and CDR2 as FQGNSA. This CDR3 is CASSLDVGSYGYTF. The CDR3 DNA follows: TGTGCCAGCAGCTTAGATGTTGGGTCCTATGGCTACACCTTC.

The CDR3 DNA sequence: TGCAGCGCCGAGGGGGGACTAGCGGTCTACAATGAGCAGTTCTTC. Protein product: CSAEGGLAVYNEQFF. This rearrangement joins TRBV29-1 to TRBJ2-1, with 11 positions matching TRBD2. V lost 7 bases and J lost 3; bases outside the gene matches: 8. This CDR3 is 15 amino acids long. Per the germline V gene, CDR1 is SQVTM and CDR2 is ANQGSEA.

This chain connects TRBV9 to TRBJ2-2; D possibly matches TRBD1 or TRBD2 (5 bases each). The germline gives CDR1 SGDLS, CDR2 YYNGEE. Between the trimmed V and J ends, which lost 2 bases and 2 bases, there was a span of 16 bases. The CDR3 contains 17 residues. The CDR3 nucleotides read TGTGCCAGCAGCGTTTCAGATTCTGGGGGAAACACCGGGGAGCTGTTTTTT. Protein: CASSVSDSGGNTGELFF. Full variable domain (outside the CDR3, taken from reference TRBV9 and TRBJ2-2): DSGVTQTPKHLITATGQRVTLRCSPRSGDLSVYWYQQSLDQGLQFLIQYYNGEERAKGNILERFSAQQFPDLHSELNLSSLELGDSALYFCASSVSDSGGNTGELFFGEGSRLTVL.

This sequence joins TRBV7-2 and TRBJ2-7, with D unresolved. Trimming stripped 4 bases from V and 3 bases from J, with 13 bases between. The CDR3 length is 14 residues. Looked up from germline, CDR1 is SGHTA and CDR2 is FQGNSA. DNA for the CDR3: TGTGCCAGCAGCTCACTCTCAGGCGGCTACGAGCAGTACTTC. Translation: CASSSLSGGYEQYF.

The V and J genes are TRBV5-6 and TRBJ2-3; weak D call: TRBD2 (6 bases). CDR1 is SGHDT, CDR2 YYEEEE, per germline. The CDR3 is made up of 16 amino acids. V was shortened by 0 bases and J by 3 bases, with 14 bases between the two germline ends. This CDR3 reads CASSLVTGLLTDTQYF. The CDR3 DNA reads as TGTGCCAGCAGCTTGGTTACGGGACTTTTAACAGATACGCAGTATTTT. The complete variable domain, with remaining parts taken from reference TRBV5-6 and TRBJ2-3, reads DAGVTQSPTHLIKTRGQQVTLRCSPKSGHDTVSWYQQALGQGPQFIFQYYEEEERQRGNFPDRFSGHQFPNYSSELNVNALLLGDSALYLCASSLVTGLLTDTQYFGPGTRLTVL.

The gene calls are TRBV6-4 and TRBJ2-3; D tentatively reads TRBD1 or TRBD2 (5 bases each). CDR3 length: 15 residues. V was shortened by 2 bases and J by 4 bases, with 13 bases between the two germline ends. Germline values: CDR1 MRHNA, CDR2 SNTAGT. CDR3 DNA sequence: TGTGCCAGCAGTGACCACGGTGGGGGTTCAGATACGCAGTATTTT. Its translation is CASSDHGGGSDTQYF.

This sequence joins TRBV6-5 and TRBJ2-7; the match to TRBD1 covers 8 bases. After removal of 6 bases from V and 0 bases from J, the junction contained 7 bases not matched to a gene. Germline loops: CDR1 MNHEY, CDR2 SVGAGI. There are 15 residues in the CDR3. The CDR3 region is CASSPDRVFSYEQYF. CDR3 bases: TGTGCCAGCAGCCCGGACAGGGTGTTCTCCTACGAGCAGTACTTC.

This sequence joins TRBV28 and TRBJ1-5; D is perhaps TRBD1 (6 bases). V lost 3 bases to trimming and J lost 2 bases, with 20 bases between them. Germline V gives CDR1 MDHEN, CDR2 SYDVKM. The CDR3 is 18 amino acids. The chain's CDR3 is CASSFFTSRGAGNQPQHF. CDR3 coding DNA: TGTGCCAGCAGTTTCTTTACATCTAGGGGGGCAGGCAATCAGCCCCAGCATTTT.

With respect to this clone: Other DNA sequences in the same sample also yield this CDR3. CDR3 protein: CASSVGVADTDTQYF. In DNA, the CDR3 is TGTGCCAGCAGCGTAGGGGTGGCTGACACAGATACGCAGTATTTT. The gene calls are TRBV9 and TRBJ2-3; D unclear. V gave up 0 bases and J gave up 2 bases, with 10 bases separating them. Germline V gene lookup returns CDR1 SGDLS and CDR2 YYNGEE. This CDR3 has 15 amino acids.

The V gene is TRBV5-6, the J gene TRBJ2-7; 8 nucleotides line up with TRBD2. This CDR3 is 16 amino acids long. V lost 5 bases, J lost 3 bases, and 13 bases stayed unmatched. CDR1 is SGHDT, CDR2 YYEEEE, per germline. This chain's CDR3 is CASSPPTSGRFYEQYF. CDR3 DNA: TGTGCCAGCAGTCCCCCTACTAGCGGCAGATTCTACGAGCAGTACTTC.

This clone appeared a single time. The J gene is TRBJ2-1, the V gene TRBV11-3; TRBD2 agrees at 13 bases. Germline V CDR1 and CDR2: SGHNT, YENEEA. V was pared by 6 bases and J by 7 bases, with 9 bases of the junction left unmatched. The CDR3 covers 16 residues. The CDR3 protein is CASSQLAGGPLNEQFF. Written as DNA, the CDR3 is TGTGCCAGCAGTCAACTAGCGGGAGGGCCCTTGAATGAGCAGTTCTTC.

The J gene is TRBJ1-5, the V gene TRBV6-1; TRBD1 matches at 7 bases. This CDR3 region has 19 residues. V was pared by 4 bases and J by 0 bases, with 15 bases of the junction left unmatched. The germline gives CDR1 MNHNS, CDR2 SASEGT. CDR3 bases: TGTGCCAGCAGTGGCCCTCACAGGGGCGCGGGTTATAGCAATCAGCCCCAGCATTTT. This encodes CASSGPHRGAGYSNQPQHF.

This chain connects TRBV7-9 to TRBJ1-2; D is perhaps TRBD1 (6 bases). Germline V gene sequence: CDR1 SEHNR, CDR2 FQNEAQ (reference sequence). V dropped 6 bases and J dropped 8 bases, with 10 bases sitting between them. This CDR3 contains 11 residues. This CDR3 reads CASRRGYGYTF. CDR3 nucleotide sequence: TGTGCCAGCAGAAGGGGGTACGGCTACACCTTC.

The chain is built from TRBV7-9 and TRBJ2-3; D not resolved. Trimming removed 1 base at V and 0 bases at J, with 8 bases between. The germline CDR1 and CDR2 sequences are SEHNR and FQNEAQ (reference sequence). The CDR3 runs 15 residues. The CDR3: CASSLGPISTDTQYF. The CDR3 DNA is TGTGCCAGCAGCTTAGGACCGATTAGCACAGATACGCAGTATTTT. The whole variable domain, remainder taken from reference TRBV7-9 and TRBJ2-3, is DTGVSQNPRHKITKRGQNVTFRCDPISEHNRLYWYRQTLGQGPEFLTYFQNEAQLEKSRLLSDRFSAERPKGSFSTLEIQRTEQGDSAMYLCASSLGPISTDTQYFGPGTRLTVL.

The chain carries TRBV20-1 and TRBJ2-1; no clear D. The CDR3 loop spans 9 amino acids. Per germline, CDR1 DFQATT and CDR2 SNEGSKA (reference sequence). V dropped 6 bases and J dropped 10 bases, with 7 bases sitting between them. This CDR3 reads CSAPREQFF. Written as DNA, the CDR3 is TGCAGTGCCCCTAGGGAGCAGTTCTTC.

The V and J genes are TRBV4-1 and TRBJ2-3, with a weak D call TRBD2 (6 bases). CDR1 is MGHRA and CDR2 is YSYEKL in the germline V gene. Trimming left V 4 bases short and J 4 bases short, with 18 bases between. The CDR3 extends over 16 amino acids. The CDR3 reads CASSPAGTPRPDTQYF. The CDR3 DNA is TGCGCCAGCAGCCCAGCCGGGACTCCCCGGCCAGATACGCAGTATTTT.

V and J are TRBV7-9 and TRBJ1-1, with D perhaps TRBD1 (6 bases). CDR3 length equals 15 residues. V dropped 0 bases and J dropped 0 bases, with 8 bases sitting between them. Germline V gives CDR1 SEHNR, CDR2 FQNEAQ (reference sequence). CDR3 residues: CASSLATGLNTEAFF. CDR3 in DNA: TGTGCCAGCAGCTTAGCGACAGGCTTGAACACTGAAGCTTTCTTT.

The chain carries TRBV7-8 and TRBJ2-1; 11 nucleotides line up with TRBD2. V shed 3 bases and J 3 bases; nucleotides not matched to a gene: 1. Germline-derived CDR1 and CDR2 are SGHVS and FQNEAQ. The CDR3 sequence is 15 residues long. CDR3 amino acids: CASSFGTSGYNEQFF. DNA of the CDR3: TGTGCCAGCAGCTTCGGGACTAGCGGCTACAATGAGCAGTTCTTC.

This chain joins TRBV14 and TRBJ2-7; 7 positions agree with TRBD1. The CDR3 totals 14 residues. Germline lookup yields CDR1 SGHDN and CDR2 FVKESK. Losses at the gene ends were 7 bases for V and 0 bases for J; bases not matched to a gene: 6. The CDR3: CASTSTGSSYEQYF. CDR3 DNA: TGTGCCAGCACCTCGACAGGGAGCTCCTACGAGCAGTACTTC.

The chain combines TRBV6-4 with TRBJ2-7, with D possibly TRBD1 on 6 matching bases. CDR1 is MRHNA, CDR2 SNTAGT, per germline. The CDR3 consists of 15 residues. Trimming took 6 bases from V and 5 from J, leaving 20 bases between them. This CDR3 reads CASRYITGLLDEQYF. As DNA, the CDR3 is TGTGCCAGCAGGTATATTACAGGGCTTCTGGACGAGCAGTACTTC.

In this sample, this clone turned up once. This sequence joins TRBV4-3 and TRBJ1-2; D not certain. CDR1 is LGHNA and CDR2 is YSLEER in the germline V gene. V lost 1 base and J lost 2, with 11 bases in between. This CDR3 contains 15 residues. CDR3 amino acids: CASSQGWVSNYGYTF. The CDR3 nucleotides are TGCGCCAGCAGCCAAGGGTGGGTTTCAAACTATGGCTACACCTTC.

This clone was recorded once. The chain joins TRBV10-2 to TRBJ2-1; 16 bases align to TRBD2. V gave up 3 bases and J gave up 8 bases; unmatched junction bases: 10. The CDR3 has 18 amino acids. The germline gives CDR1 WSHSY, CDR2 SAAADI. Here the CDR3 DNA reads TGCGCCAGCAGTGATCCTTCGGCGGGACTAGCGGGAGGGCATGAGCAGTTCTTC. It specifies CASSDPSAGLAGGHEQFF.

CDR3 bases: TGTGCCAGCAGCCCCACGGGCGGGAGGGCCCCCTCCTACAATGAGCAGTTCTTC. The encoded protein is CASSPTGGRAPSYNEQFF. The V gene is TRBV7-9, the J gene TRBJ2-1, with 9 bases identical to TRBD2. The ends lost 5 bases at V and 0 bases at J; junction bases unmatched: 11. Germline loops: CDR1 SEHNR, CDR2 FQNEAQ (reference sequence). There are 18 residues in the CDR3.

The chain has TRBV7-9 and TRBJ2-7; D might be TRBD2 (5 bases). Trimming removed 0 bases from V and 1 base from J, with 13 bases in between. The germline V gene encodes CDR1 SEHNR and CDR2 FQNEAQ (reference sequence). This CDR3 is built from 16 residues. CDR3 DNA sequence: TGTGCCAGCAGCTTAGCGCGGGCCATGGAGTCCTACGAGCAGTACTTC. Its protein is CASSLARAMESYEQYF. Full variable domain (missing parts from reference TRBV7-9 and TRBJ2-7): DTGVSQNPRHKITKRGQNVTFRCDPISEHNRLYWYRQTLGQGPEFLTYFQNEAQLEKSRLLSDRFSAERPKGSFSTLEIQRTEQGDSAMYLCASSLARAMESYEQYFGPGTRLTVT.

The count of this clone is one. The rearrangement links TRBV7-3 to TRBJ2-7; 9 bases match TRBD2. The CDR3 sequence is 15 residues long. Germline CDR1 and CDR2: SGHTA and FQGTGA. Germline trimming cut 2 bases from V and 2 bases from J; bases unmatched to any gene: 4. CDR3 sequence: CASSLSVAGAYEQYF. The CDR3 DNA reads TGTGCCAGCAGCTTATCGGTAGCGGGAGCCTACGAGCAGTACTTC.